The clone carrying this TCR beta chain was detected many times. What it binds is not known. One end of the junction is discordant with germline, which a read error may explain. Expansion lasted two to four days, with either anti-CD3 antibody OKT3 or CD3/CD28 beads. Culture medium contained IL-2 at 75 to 100 IU/ml and IL-7 at 5 ng/ml. TCRdb re-analysed the 5' RACE reads in MiXCR, keeping a single row per CDR3 protein. This table holds about 20,000 distinct CDR3 sequences, 2% to 2.5% found once. This record belongs to a study of beta chain bispecific antibodies for T cell cancers. Broader study findings: Anti-TRBV12 exposure, compared with anti-CD19, reduced the TRBV12-3 proportion of TRBV signal by about 99%. Most targeted TRBV signal came from the leukemia cell line cells, not normal T cells.

Germline V gives CDR1 SSHAT, CDR2 FNYEAQ (reference sequence). The length of the CDR3 is 15 residues. The chain carries TRBV7-7 and TRBJ2-3, with 8 bases fitting TRBD2. This sequence was found in a human donor in good health. Some clones in this sample may be carry-over from other donors' samples. The sequenced sample was healthy donor T cells cultured with leukemia cells, obtained from a culture containing a bispecific antibody targeting TCR Vbeta12. The CDR3 loop reads CASSLGGGATDTQYF. As DNA, the CDR3 is TGTGCTAGCAGCCTCGGGGGGGGGGCGACAGATACGCAGTATTTT.